A single T cell receptor beta chain is shown here with its context. Its antigen is not identified. This table comes from immunoSEQ multiplex PCR, and its TCRdb copy is limited to in-frame clones, with some not included. The table records fewer than 15,000 clones, around four fifths of them present only once. This record belongs to a study of tumor-infiltrating lymphocytes in localized non-small cell lung cancer. Study-level results: Different pieces of the same tissue went to different assays, confounding technical variation with intratumor heterogeneity.

The V end was cut by 0 bases, the J end by 11 bases, with 13 bases between. Germline values: CDR1 SGDLS, CDR2 YYNGEE. This CDR3 spans 13 amino acids. Sequenced input: uninvolved lung tissue not adjacent to the tumor. This clonotype was obtained from a human donor with non-small cell lung cancer. The chain employs TRBV9 and TRBJ2-3, with D hard to call. The CDR3 protein is CASSVVGVPRQYF. DNA for the CDR3: TGTGCCAGCAGCGTAGTAGGCGTCCCGAGGCAGTATTTT.